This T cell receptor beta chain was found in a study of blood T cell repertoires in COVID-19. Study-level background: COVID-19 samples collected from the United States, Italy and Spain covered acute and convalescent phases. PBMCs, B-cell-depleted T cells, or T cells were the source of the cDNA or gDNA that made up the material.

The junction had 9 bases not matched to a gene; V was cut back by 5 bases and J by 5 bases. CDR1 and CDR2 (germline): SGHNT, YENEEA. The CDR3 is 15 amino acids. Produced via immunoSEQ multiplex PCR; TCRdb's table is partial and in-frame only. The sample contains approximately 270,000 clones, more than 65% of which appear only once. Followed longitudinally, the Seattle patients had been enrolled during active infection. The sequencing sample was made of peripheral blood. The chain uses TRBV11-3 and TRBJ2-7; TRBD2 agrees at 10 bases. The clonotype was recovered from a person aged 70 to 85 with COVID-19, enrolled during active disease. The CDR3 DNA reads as TGTGCCAGCAGCCGAAGCGGGAGGGCGACCCACGAGCAGTACTTC. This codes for CASSRSGRATHEQYF.